This record covers a single T cell receptor beta chain. The target antigen is unknown. The sample belongs to a study of Ad26.COV2.S vaccination and SARS-CoV-2 variants. Study-level points and caveats: Similar non-spike TCR breadth was observed in recipients of vaccine and of placebo. In TCR breadth and depth analyses, total T cell responses may have been underestimated.

The treatment is: 19 received Ad26.COV2.S at low or high dose, single or two shots; 5 received placebo; per-sample allocation not given. Sampling took place 63 days after the first vaccine or placebo injection. An 18-55-year-old adult in Boston served as donor. Assay used: immunoSEQ multiplex PCR; TCRdb lists only in-frame clones, some missing. This sample carries 350,000 to 500,000 clones, about 90% of them seen once, and the ten largest clones take roughly 3.9%. The sequenced sample was peripheral blood, obtained in a trial of Ad26.COV2.S vaccine versus placebo. The origin of this receptor is a person between 18 and 59 years old who received the Ad26.COV2.S COVID-19 vaccine or a placebo.

CDR3 amino acids: CAISDKGPNYGYTF. CDR3 nucleotide sequence: TGTGCCATCAGTGATAAGGGACCTAACTATGGCTACACCTTC. The chain combines TRBV10-3 with TRBJ1-2; TRBD1 is a possible D gene (5 bases). CDR3 length: 14 residues. Germline V gives CDR1 ENHRY, CDR2 SYGVKD. The V and J ends lost 3 bases and 0 bases respectively, with 8 bases between them.